One T cell receptor (beta chain) is described in this entry. Its target is not known. Between the trimmed V and J ends, which lost 3 bases and 0 bases, there was a span of 10 bases. Germline V gives CDR1 DFQATT, CDR2 SNEGSKA (reference sequence). CDR3 length: 14 amino acids. The entry originates in a study of post-analysis software for immune sequencing data. Study-level findings and limits: Higher frequency in patients than in controls was seen for about 5 TRBV segments, with TRBV5-6, TRBV5-1 and TRBV20-1 among them.

TCR beta cDNA libraries included unique molecular identifiers. Each CDR3 protein is one row after TCRdb ran MiXCR on the PCR reads. This sample has roughly 730,000 distinct CDR3 sequences; roughly 29% occur once, and the top ten carry 0.55% to 0.65%. This clonotype was sampled from a girl between 5 and 17 years old with multiple sclerosis. The chain combines TRBV20-1 with TRBJ2-3; possibly TRBD2 for D (6 bases). The material sequenced was blood. This CDR3 reads CSARLRESTDTQYF. CDR3 coding DNA: TGCAGTGCTAGGTTGCGGGAAAGCACAGATACGCAGTATTTT.